These T cell receptor beta chains were read from a single sample in a study of cytomegalovirus exposure and HLA in healthy donors. Sequencing used immunoSEQ multiplex PCR; TCRdb keeps in-frame clones, though not all of them. The sample lists under 200,000 clones; roughly 90% were seen once. The source material was PBMCs. The receptors originated from a woman aged 18 to 35 in good health and CMV-seropositive. Each CDR3 is given with its conserved first and last residue. A D gene is named only where the DNA matches it firmly. For some rows the clone size is stated as once, few or many, or as a class when expanded; others skip it.

d_gene	abundance	v_gene	j_gene	CDR3nt	CDR3aa
.	.	TRBV30	TRBJ1-5	TGTGCCTGGAGTCAGGGGCTGAGCAATCAGCCCCAGCATTTT	CAWSQGLSNQPQHF
TRBD1	once	TRBV13	TRBJ2-7	TGTGCCAGCAGCTCCCGGGACAGGGATAGCTACGAGCAGTACTTC	CASSSRDRDSYEQYF
.	.	TRBV5-1	TRBJ1-3	TGCGCCAGCAGCTTGGCAGAAAGGGGGAAAGCTGGAAACACCATATATTTT	CASSLAERGKAGNTIYF
TRBD2	.	TRBV7-2	TRBJ2-1	TGTGCCAGCAGCCCGACTAGCGGGATCTACAATGAGCAGTTCTTC	CASSPTSGIYNEQFF
.	.	TRBV28	TRBJ2-7	TGTGCCAGCAGTTCCCCAGGGCAATTGAGGCACGAGCAGTACTTC	CASSSPGQLRHEQYF
TRBD2	.	TRBV2	TRBJ2-3	TGTGCCACCACAAAGGGCCTAGCGGGGGATACGCAGTATTTT	CATTKGLAGDTQYF
.	.	TRBV5-1	TRBJ1-1	TGCGCCAGCAGCCGCGGGGAGCGGGGGGTTCGGATCACTGAAGCTTTCTTT	CASSRGERGVRITEAFF
.	.	TRBV10-3	TRBJ1-5	TGTGCCATCGGGGGGGGCAATCAGCCCCAGCATTTT	CAIGGGNQPQHF
.	.	TRBV18	TRBJ2-3	TGTGCCAGCTCAACCCTGATGGGGCGGTCTAGCACAGATACGCAGTATTTT	CASSTLMGRSSTDTQYF
.	.	TRBV7-7	TRBJ2-1	TGTGCTAGCAGCTCAAATGACAGGAAGAACAATGAGCAGTTCTTC	CASSSNDRKNNEQFF
TRBD2	once	TRBV19	TRBJ2-1	TGTGCCAGTAGGAAGGCGGGAGATACCTACAATGAGCAGTTCTTC	CASRKAGDTYNEQFF
.	.	TRBV2	TRBJ1-1	TGTGCCAGCAGTGCCTCGGAAGGAGGGGACACTGAAGCTTTCTTT	CASSASEGGDTEAFF
TRBD1	.	TRBV6-1	TRBJ1-5	TGTGCCAGCAGTGAAGCGCTTCAGGGGGCTGGTCAGCCCCAGCATTTT	CASSEALQGAGQPQHF
.	.	TRBV19	TRBJ1-5	TGTGCCAGTAGTATTGTGGCTTCCTTTAATCAGCCCCAGCATTTT	CASSIVASFNQPQHF
TRBD2	.	TRBV28	TRBJ2-7	TGTGCCAGCAGTCCCATCTCTAGCGGTAAGATGTACGAGCAGTACTTC	CASSPISSGKMYEQYF
TRBD1	.	TRBV20-1	TRBJ1-1	TGCAGTGCCGTTGGCTGGACAGGAGCTTTCTTT	CSAVGWTGAFF
.	.	TRBV11-2	TRBJ2-1	TGTGCCAGCAGCTTAGCCGGGGAGAGGGTCAATGAGCAGTTCTTC	CASSLAGERVNEQFF
.	.	TRBV30	TRBJ2-2	TGTGCCTGGAGTGCCGGGGTTCCCGGGGAGCTGTTTTTT	CAWSAGVPGELFF
.	few	TRBV6-5	TRBJ2-1	TGTGCCAGCAGTTACAGTTTCGTTAGTCCCAATGAGCAGTTCTTC	CASSYSFVSPNEQFF
.	.	TRBV5-4	TRBJ1-1	TGTGCCAGCAGCCTGGGGGGTCAGGGGAACACTGAAGCTTTCTTT	CASSLGGQGNTEAFF
.	.	TRBV20-1	TRBJ1-1	TGCAGTGGACAGGAGAACACTGAAGCTTTCTTT	CSGQENTEAFF
TRBD1	once	TRBV5-1	TRBJ1-2	TGCGCCAGCAGCCGGGGGACAGCCCGCTCCATTGAAGGCTACACCTTC	CASSRGTARSIEGYTF
TRBD2	.	TRBV19	TRBJ2-5	TGTGCCAGTAGTCTATTAGCGGGAGTACGAGGAGGAGAAGAGACCCAGTACTTC	CASSLLAGVRGGEETQYF
TRBD1	.	TRBV30	TRBJ2-7	TGTGCCGGGACAGGGTGGGACTACGAGCAGTACTTC	CAGTGWDYEQYF
TRBD1	.	TRBV5-4	TRBJ1-2	TGTGCCAGCAGCCACACGAACCGGGACAGGCTCTATGGCTACACCTTC	CASSHTNRDRLYGYTF
.	.	TRBV29-1	TRBJ2-6	TGCAGCGTCTACGACAGTGCCGGGGCCAACGTCCTGACTTTC	CSVYDSAGANVLTF
TRBD2	.	TRBV11-2	TRBJ2-3	TGTGCCAGCAGCTTAGAAGGTCCTAGCGGGACCTCAGATACGCAGTATTTT	CASSLEGPSGTSDTQYF
.	.	TRBV19	TRBJ1-5	TGTGCCAGTAGTATCCATAGCCATCAGCCCCAGCATTTT	CASSIHSHQPQHF
.	.	TRBV28	TRBJ2-7	TGTGCCAGCAGTTTCTTGGGAGCCCACCCCTACGAGCAGTACTTC	CASSFLGAHPYEQYF
.	.	TRBV4-1	TRBJ1-2	TGCGCCAGCAGCCAAGATGGGGGACTCGGTGGCTACACCTTC	CASSQDGGLGGYTF
TRBD2	.	TRBV5-1	TRBJ2-7	TGCGCCAGCAGCTTTCTAGCGGGAGGGCCGAGGGAGCAGTACTTC	CASSFLAGGPREQYF
TRBD2	.	TRBV10-1	TRBJ2-7	TGCGCCAGCAGCCATAGCGGGAGTATCCACGAGCAGTACTTC	CASSHSGSIHEQYF
TRBD2	few	TRBV19	TRBJ2-7	TGTGCCAGTAGTACACTAGCGGGAGGCCACTCCTACGAGCAGTACTTC	CASSTLAGGHSYEQYF
TRBD1	once	TRBV28	TRBJ1-4	TGTGCCAGCAGTTTATTAGGACAGGGGCTTGAAAAACTGTTTTTT	CASSLLGQGLEKLFF
.	.	TRBV7-9	TRBJ1-3	TGTGCCAGCACCAAATCTGAGAGCTCTGGAAACACCATATATTTT	CASTKSESSGNTIYF
.	.	TRBV27	TRBJ2-1	TGTGCCAGCAGTGCCGAACCGGGACAACTCTCAAACAATGAGCAGTTCTTC	CASSAEPGQLSNNEQFF
.	.	TRBV10-3	TRBJ2-5	TGTGCCATCAGTGAGTCGCTAGGCGAGGAGACCCAGTACTTC	CAISESLGEETQYF
TRBD1	.	TRBV19	TRBJ1-5	TGTGCCACTCGGGACAGCCTTGATCAGCCCCAGCATTTT	CATRDSLDQPQHF
.	few	TRBV18	TRBJ1-2	TGTGCCAGCTCACCAAATTACAGCGGCTACACCTTC	CASSPNYSGYTF
.	.	TRBV10-3	TRBJ2-1	TGTGCCATCAGTGAAACTATAGAGAATGAGCAGTTCTTC	CAISETIENEQFF
.	.	TRBV6-5	TRBJ2-1	TGTGCCAGCAGTCAGTCTAGCCTGCTGTTCTTC	CASSQSSLLFF
.	.	TRBV5-1	TRBJ2-7	TGCGCCAGCAGCTTGGGTTTGGGACTGTACGAGCAGTACTTC	CASSLGLGLYEQYF
TRBD2	.	TRBV10-3	TRBJ2-7	TGTGCCGTCGCCGGAACTAGCGCCCGAACCTACGAGCAGTACTTC	CAVAGTSARTYEQYF
.	.	TRBV19	TRBJ1-1	TGTGCCAGTAACCGCAGGGAAGGCACTGAAGCTTTCTTT	CASNRREGTEAFF
.	.	TRBV10-2	TRBJ2-7	TGCGCCAGCAGTGTACAGGGGACTAGCTCCTACGAGCAGTACTTC	CASSVQGTSSYEQYF
TRBD1	.	TRBV29-1	TRBJ2-7	TGCAGCGTCGGACAGGGCACCTACGAGCAGTACTTC	CSVGQGTYEQYF